This T cell receptor (beta chain) was profiled in a study of siplizumab effects on memory and regulatory T cells. Trimming stripped 3 bases from V and 7 bases from J, with 12 bases between. Looked up from germline, CDR1 is SQVTM and CDR2 is ANQGSEA. The CDR3 has 13 amino acids. The data were produced by immunoSEQ multiplex PCR, yet TCRdb's version contains in-frame clones alone and is incomplete. The sample records more than 85,000 clones, around nine tenths being singletons. This receptor was obtained from a human donor in good health. The chain recombines TRBV29-1 with TRBJ2-2; the D gene could be TRBD1 or TRBD2 (6 bases each). The sample was CD4+ T cells sorted from blood. This chain's CDR3 is CSVDGGGDGELFF. Written as DNA, the CDR3 is TGCAGCGTTGATGGAGGGGGTGACGGGGAGCTGTTTTTT.